Listed here are 9 T cell receptor beta chains from one sample, sequenced in a study of T cells in localized non-small cell lung cancer (dated by TCRdb to about 2020). The library was obtained by the immunoSEQ multiplex PCR assay. TCRdb limited this immuneACCESS table to in-frame rearrangements with V and J called. A share of clones is missing; checked studies link under half to unresolved V genes, and the rest is unexplained. The sample includes thousands of clones, with 25% observed a single time. The biggest ten clones account for 6.4% of the sample. Sequencing was performed on lung tumor tissue, taken before any cancer treatment. The receptors here all came from a woman aged 40-70 years with stage III lung adenocarcinoma.

This clone was found a few times. V gene TRBV28 combines with J gene TRBJ1-1, with TRBD1 matching over 7 bases. V was clipped by 5 bases and J by 10 bases; unmatched bases: 10. Germline-derived CDR1 and CDR2 are MDHEN and SYDVKM. This CDR3 comprises 13 residues. CDR3 in amino acids: CASSLYRQGVAFF. As DNA, the CDR3 is TGTGCCAGCAGTCTATACCGACAGGGTGTAGCTTTCTTT. Together with reference TRBV28 and TRBJ1-1, the CDR3 gives the full variable domain: DVKVTQSSRYLVKRTGEKVFLECVQDMDHENMFWYRQDPGLGLRLIYFSYDVKMKEKGDIPEGYSVSREKKERFSLILESASTNQTSMYLCASSLYRQGVAFFGQGTRLTVV.

This clone was detected a few times. This chain connects TRBV29-1 to TRBJ2-6; D gene unclear. V lost 4 bases to trimming and J lost 0 bases, with 7 bases between them. From germline, CDR1 is SQVTM and CDR2 ANQGSEA. CDR3 length: 14 amino acids. The chain's CDR3 is CSVAPYSGANVLTF. CDR3 in DNA: TGCAGCGTTGCCCCCTACTCTGGGGCCAACGTCCTGACTTTC. Looking up the rest from reference TRBV29-1 and TRBJ2-6 gives the full variable domain: SAVISQKPSRDICQRGTSLTIQCQVDSQVTMMFWYRQQPGQSLTLIATANQGSEATYESGFVIDKFPISRPNLTFSTLTVSNMSPEDSSIYLCSVAPYSGANVLTFGAGSRLTVL.

Judged by abundance, this clone is medium-sized. This rearrangement joins TRBV6-8 to TRBJ1-5, with D possibly matching TRBD1 (5 bases). V gave up 0 bases and J gave up 2 bases, with 20 bases separating them. In germline, CDR1 is MNHGY, CDR2 SAAAGT. There are 19 residues in the CDR3. DNA of the CDR3: TGTGCCAGCAGTTACTCGGTCGGGGGGTCTGGGGAGGGCAATCAGCCCCAGCATTTT. Its protein product is CASSYSVGGSGEGNQPQHF.

About this clone: At one end the junction does not follow the germline gene, possibly because of a read error. The V and J genes are TRBV11-3 and TRBJ2-5; 8 positions match TRBD2. The germline V gene encodes CDR1 SGHNT and CDR2 YENEEA. The CDR3 has 15 residues. CDR3 bases: TGTGCTAGCAGCTCGAGCGGGGGCCTCCCAGAGACCCAGTACTTC. Its protein product is CASSSSGGLPETQYF.

This rearrangement joins TRBV19 to TRBJ1-2; 10 bases align to TRBD1. The trim removed 6 bases at V and 10 bases at J, leaving 8 bases unmatched. CDR3 length: 13 residues. Germline V gene sequence: CDR1 LNHDA, CDR2 SQIVND (reference sequence). CDR3 sequence: CASRTGTGANYTF. In DNA form, the CDR3 reads TGTGCCAGTAGGACCGGGACAGGGGCGAACTACACCTTC.

The chain has TRBV19 and TRBJ2-5; D perhaps matches TRBD1 (5 bases). The CDR3 totals 14 residues. Germline CDR1 and CDR2: LNHDA and SQIVND (reference sequence). V was pared by 6 bases and J by 1 base, with 12 bases between. CDR3 in amino acids: CASSTGHLQETQYF. The CDR3, as DNA: TGTGCCAGTAGCACAGGACACCTCCAAGAGACCCAGTACTTC.

This clone has more than one count but fewer than ten. The chain links TRBV11-3 to TRBJ1-1, with TRBD1 identical over 10 bases. The CDR3 loop spans 14 amino acids. J was trimmed by 6 bases and V by 3 bases; bases with no gene match: 4. Germline assignment: CDR1 SGHNT and CDR2 YENEEA. The CDR3 is CASSLRDRGPEAFF. The CDR3 region has the DNA TGTGCCAGCAGCTTGAGGGACAGGGGCCCTGAAGCTTTCTTT.

This clone came up a few times. The same CDR3 can be traced to other DNA sequences in this sample. The V and J genes are TRBV11-3 and TRBJ1-1; D is undetermined. V was clipped by 0 bases and J by 0 bases, with 5 bases between them. CDR3 length: 14 residues. Per the germline V gene, CDR1 is SGHNT and CDR2 is YENEEA. The CDR3 DNA is TGTGCCAGCAGCTTAGAGGGTTTGAACACTGAAGCTTTCTTT. This translates into CASSLEGLNTEAFF.

This clone was detected only a few times. This sequence joins TRBV6-8 and TRBJ1-1, with TRBD1 as a possible D gene (6 bases). This CDR3 is built from 13 residues. V lost 7 bases and J lost 4, with 13 bases in between. In germline, CDR1 is MNHGY, CDR2 SAAAGT. The CDR3 protein is CASTLFRGTEAFF. The CDR3 coding sequence is TGTGCCAGCACCCTTTTCAGGGGCACTGAAGCTTTCTTT.